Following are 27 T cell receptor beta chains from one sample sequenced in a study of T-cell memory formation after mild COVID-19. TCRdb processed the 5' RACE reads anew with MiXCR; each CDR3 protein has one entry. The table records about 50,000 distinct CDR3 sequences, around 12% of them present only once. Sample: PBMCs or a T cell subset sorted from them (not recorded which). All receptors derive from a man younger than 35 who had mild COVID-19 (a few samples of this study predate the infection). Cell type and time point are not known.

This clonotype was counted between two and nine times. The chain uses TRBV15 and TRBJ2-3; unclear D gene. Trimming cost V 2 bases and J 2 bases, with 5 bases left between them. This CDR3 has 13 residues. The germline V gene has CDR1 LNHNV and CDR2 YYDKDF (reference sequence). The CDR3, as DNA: TGTGCCACCAGCAGACGGCCCACAGATACGCAGTATTTT. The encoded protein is CATSRRPTDTQYF.

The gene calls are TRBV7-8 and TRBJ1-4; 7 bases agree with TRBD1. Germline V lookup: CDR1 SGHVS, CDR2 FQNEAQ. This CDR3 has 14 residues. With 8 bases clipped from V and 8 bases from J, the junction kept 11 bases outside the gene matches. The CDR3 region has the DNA TGTGCCAGCGGGGGGACAGCTATACCAGAAAAACTGTTTTTT. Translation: CASGGTAIPEKLFF.

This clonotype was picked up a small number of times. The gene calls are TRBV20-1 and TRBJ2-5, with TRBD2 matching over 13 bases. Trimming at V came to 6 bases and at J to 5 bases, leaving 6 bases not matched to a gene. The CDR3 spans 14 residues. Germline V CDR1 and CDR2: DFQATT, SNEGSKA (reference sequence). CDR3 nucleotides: TGCAGTGCCGCCAAGGGACTAGCGGGGGAGACCCAGTACTTC. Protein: CSAAKGLAGETQYF.

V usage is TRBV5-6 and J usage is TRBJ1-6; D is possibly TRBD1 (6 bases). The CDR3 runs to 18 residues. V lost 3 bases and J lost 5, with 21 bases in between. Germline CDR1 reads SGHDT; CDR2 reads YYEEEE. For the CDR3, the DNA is TGTGCCAGCAGCTGGTCCCAGCCGGAGGACAGAAATAATTCACCCCTCCACTTT. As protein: CASSWSQPEDRNNSPLHF.

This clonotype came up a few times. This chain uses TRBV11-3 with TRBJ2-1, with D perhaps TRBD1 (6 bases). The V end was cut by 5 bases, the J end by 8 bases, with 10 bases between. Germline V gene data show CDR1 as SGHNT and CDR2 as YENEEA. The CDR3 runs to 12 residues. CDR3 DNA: TGTGCCAGCAGCCAACAGGGTCATGAGCAGTTCTTC. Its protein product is CASSQQGHEQFF.

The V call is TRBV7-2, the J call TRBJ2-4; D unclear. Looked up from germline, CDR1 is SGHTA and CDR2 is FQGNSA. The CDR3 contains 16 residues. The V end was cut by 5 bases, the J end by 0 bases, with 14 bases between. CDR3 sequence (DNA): TGTGCCAGCAGCCCTCGGGTGGCACTAGCCAAAAACATTCAGTACTTC. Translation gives CASSPRVALAKNIQYF.

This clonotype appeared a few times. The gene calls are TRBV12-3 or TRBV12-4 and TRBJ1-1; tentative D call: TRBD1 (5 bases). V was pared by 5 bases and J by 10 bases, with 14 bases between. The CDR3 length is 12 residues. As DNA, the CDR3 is TGTGCCAGCAGTCCCCCAGGGATCTCAGCTTTCTTT. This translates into CASSPPGISAFF.

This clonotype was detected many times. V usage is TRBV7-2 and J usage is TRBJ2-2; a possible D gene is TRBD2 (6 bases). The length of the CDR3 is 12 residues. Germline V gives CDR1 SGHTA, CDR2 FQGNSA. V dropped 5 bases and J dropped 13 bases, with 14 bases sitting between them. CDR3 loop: CASSPLEGALFF. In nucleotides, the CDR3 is TGTGCCAGCAGCCCACTGGAGGGCGCGCTGTTTTTT.

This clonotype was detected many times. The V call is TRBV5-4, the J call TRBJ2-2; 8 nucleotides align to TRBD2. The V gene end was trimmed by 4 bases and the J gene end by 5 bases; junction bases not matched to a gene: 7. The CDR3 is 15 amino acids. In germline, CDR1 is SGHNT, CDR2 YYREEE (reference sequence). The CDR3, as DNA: TGTGCCAGCAGCCCGAGGACTAGCCTAACCGGGGAGCTGTTTTTT. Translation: CASSPRTSLTGELFF.

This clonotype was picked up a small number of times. Here the CDR3 reads CASSGHGVPTGELFF. As DNA, the CDR3 is TGCGCCAGCAGTGGACACGGGGTACCCACCGGGGAGCTGTTTTTT. The V call is TRBV5-1, the J call TRBJ2-2; D could derive from TRBD1 or TRBD2 (5 bases each). Germline V gene sequence: CDR1 SGHRS, CDR2 YFSETQ. The length of the CDR3 is 15 residues. V was cut by 5 bases and J by 4 bases, with 15 bases left in between. Full variable domain (remainder filled in from reference TRBV5-1 and TRBJ2-2): KAGVTQTPRYLIKTRGQQVTLSCSPISGHRSVSWYQQTPGQGLQFLFEYFSETQRNKGNFPGRFSGRQFSNSRSEMNVSTLELGDSALYLCASSGHGVPTGELFFGEGSRLTVL.

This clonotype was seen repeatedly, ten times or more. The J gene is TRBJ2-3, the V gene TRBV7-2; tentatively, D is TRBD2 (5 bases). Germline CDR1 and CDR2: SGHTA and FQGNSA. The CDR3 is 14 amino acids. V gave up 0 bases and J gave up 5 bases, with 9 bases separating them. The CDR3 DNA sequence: TGTGCCAGCAGCTTAGCGCCCGCGGGAGATACGCAGTATTTT. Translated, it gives CASSLAPAGDTQYF.

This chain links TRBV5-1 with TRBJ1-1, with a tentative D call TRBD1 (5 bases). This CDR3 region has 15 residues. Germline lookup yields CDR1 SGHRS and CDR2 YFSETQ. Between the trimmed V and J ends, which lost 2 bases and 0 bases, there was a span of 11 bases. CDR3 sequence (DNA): TGCGCCAGCAGCTTCGCCGGGGGAATGAACACTGAAGCTTTCTTT. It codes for CASSFAGGMNTEAFF.

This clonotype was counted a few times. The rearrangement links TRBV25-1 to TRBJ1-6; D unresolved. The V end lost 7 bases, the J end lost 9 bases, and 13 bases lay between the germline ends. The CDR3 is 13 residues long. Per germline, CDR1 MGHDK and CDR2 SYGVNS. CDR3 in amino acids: CASKIGSGSPLHF. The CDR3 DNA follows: TGTGCCAGCAAGATAGGGAGTGGTTCACCCCTCCACTTT.

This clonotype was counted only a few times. CDR3 nucleotide sequence: TGTGCCAGCAGCTTAGGGCCAGCCATTATCCCTCCCTCTAAGGGCTACACCTTC. This sequence encodes CASSLGPAIIPPSKGYTF. This chain links TRBV7-2 with TRBJ1-2, with D hard to call. Germline V CDR1 and CDR2: SGHTA, FQGNSA. The CDR3 loop spans 18 amino acids. V was trimmed by 1 base and J by 8 bases, leaving 26 bases between them.

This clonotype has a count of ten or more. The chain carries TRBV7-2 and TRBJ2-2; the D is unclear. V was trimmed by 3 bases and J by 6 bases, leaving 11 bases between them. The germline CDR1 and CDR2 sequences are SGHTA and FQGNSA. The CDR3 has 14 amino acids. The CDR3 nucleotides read TGTGCCAGCAGCTTTGTGTATTTGGCCGGGGAGCTGTTTTTT. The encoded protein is CASSFVYLAGELFF.

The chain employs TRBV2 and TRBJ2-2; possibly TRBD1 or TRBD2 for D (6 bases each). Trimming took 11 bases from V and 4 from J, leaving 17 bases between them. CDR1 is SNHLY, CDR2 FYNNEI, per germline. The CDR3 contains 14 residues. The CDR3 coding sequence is TGTGCCGGCCGGGGGCGGGGACCCACCGGGGAGCTGTTTTTT. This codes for CAGRGRGPTGELFF.

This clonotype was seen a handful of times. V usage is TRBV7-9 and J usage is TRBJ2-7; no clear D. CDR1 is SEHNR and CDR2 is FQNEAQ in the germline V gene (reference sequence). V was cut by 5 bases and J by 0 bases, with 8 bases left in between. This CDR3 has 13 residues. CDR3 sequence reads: CASSLGYSYEQYF. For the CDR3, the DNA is TGTGCCAGCAGCCTAGGTTACTCCTACGAGCAGTACTTC.

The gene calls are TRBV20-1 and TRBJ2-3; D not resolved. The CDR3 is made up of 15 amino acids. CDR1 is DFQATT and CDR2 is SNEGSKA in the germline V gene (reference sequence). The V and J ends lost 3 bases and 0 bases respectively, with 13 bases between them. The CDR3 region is CSASRRLLSTDTQYF. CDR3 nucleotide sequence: TGCAGTGCTAGTCGGCGGCTCCTAAGCACAGATACGCAGTATTTT.

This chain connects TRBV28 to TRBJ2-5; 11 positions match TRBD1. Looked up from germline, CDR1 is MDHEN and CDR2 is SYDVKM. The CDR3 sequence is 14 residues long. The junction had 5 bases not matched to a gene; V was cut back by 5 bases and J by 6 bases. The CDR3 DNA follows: TGTGCCAGCAGTGCCGGGACAGGGGGGCAGACCCAGTACTTC. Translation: CASSAGTGGQTQYF.

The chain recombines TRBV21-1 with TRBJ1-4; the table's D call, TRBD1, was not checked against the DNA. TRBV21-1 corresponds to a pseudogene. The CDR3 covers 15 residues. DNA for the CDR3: TGTGCCAGCAGCAAAATGCGGACAGGGGAGGAAAAACTGTTTTTT. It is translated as CASSKMRTGEEKLFF.

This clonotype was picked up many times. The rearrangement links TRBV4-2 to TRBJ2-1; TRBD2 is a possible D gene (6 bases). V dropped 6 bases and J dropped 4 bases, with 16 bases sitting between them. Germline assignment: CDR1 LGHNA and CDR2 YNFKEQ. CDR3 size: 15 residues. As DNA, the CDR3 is TGTGCCAGCAGGCGATGGGCGGGGAATTACAATGAGCAGTTCTTC. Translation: CASRRWAGNYNEQFF.

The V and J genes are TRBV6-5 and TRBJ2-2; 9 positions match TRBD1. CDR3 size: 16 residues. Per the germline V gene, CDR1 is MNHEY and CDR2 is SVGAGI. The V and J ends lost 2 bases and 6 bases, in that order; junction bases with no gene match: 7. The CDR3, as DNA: TGTGCCAGCAGTTACATGGGACAGGGTTCCGCCGGGGAGCTGTTTTTT. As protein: CASSYMGQGSAGELFF.

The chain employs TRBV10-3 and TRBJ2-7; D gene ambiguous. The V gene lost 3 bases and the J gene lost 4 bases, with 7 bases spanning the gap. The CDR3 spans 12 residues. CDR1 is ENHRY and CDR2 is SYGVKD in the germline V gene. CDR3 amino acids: CAISDKGYEQYV. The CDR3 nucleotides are TGTGCCATCAGTGATAAGGGATACGAGCAGTACGTC.

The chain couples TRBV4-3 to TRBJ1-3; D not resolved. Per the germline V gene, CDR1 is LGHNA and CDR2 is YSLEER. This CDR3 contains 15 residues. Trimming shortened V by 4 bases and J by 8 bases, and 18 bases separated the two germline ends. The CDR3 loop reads CASSPLPASEDTIYF. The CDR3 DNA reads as TGCGCCAGCAGCCCCCTACCAGCCTCCGAGGACACCATATATTTT.

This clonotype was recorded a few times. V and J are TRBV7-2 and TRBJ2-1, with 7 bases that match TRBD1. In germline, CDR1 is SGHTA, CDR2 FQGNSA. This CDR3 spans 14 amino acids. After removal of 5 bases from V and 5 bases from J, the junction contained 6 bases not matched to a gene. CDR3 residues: CASSPDRYHNEQFF. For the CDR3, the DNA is TGTGCCAGCAGCCCGGACAGGTACCACAATGAGCAGTTCTTC.

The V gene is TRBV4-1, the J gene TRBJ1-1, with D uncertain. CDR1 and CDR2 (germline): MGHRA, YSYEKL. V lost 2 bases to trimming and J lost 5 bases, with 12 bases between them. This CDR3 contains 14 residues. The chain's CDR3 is CASSQQTLPTEAFF. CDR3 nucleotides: TGCGCCAGCAGCCAACAAACCCTCCCGACTGAAGCTTTCTTT.

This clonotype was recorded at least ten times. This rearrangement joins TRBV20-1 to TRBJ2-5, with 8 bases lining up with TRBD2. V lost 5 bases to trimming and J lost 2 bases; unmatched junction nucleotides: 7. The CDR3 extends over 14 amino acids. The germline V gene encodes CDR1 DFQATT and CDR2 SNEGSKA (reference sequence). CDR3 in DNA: TGCAGTGCTCCGCGGGGGGCCAGGCAAGAGACCCAGTACTTC. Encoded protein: CSAPRGARQETQYF.